Given below is one TCR beta chain in context. This sample is part of a study of blood T cell repertoires in COVID-19. Some clones are missing from TCRdb's copy, which holds only in-frame ones; the method was immunoSEQ multiplex PCR. Of some 210,000 clones in the sample, roughly 79% are singletons; the top ten hold 8.5% to 10%. CDR3 size: 13 residues. The germline V and J ends were trimmed by 7 bases and 6 bases, with 13 bases remaining between them. Germline CDR1 and CDR2: SGHTA and FQGNSA. The sequence derives from a woman aged 45-59 years with acute COVID-19. Sequenced sample: PBMCs or T cells enriched from blood (not recorded which). The chain recombines TRBV7-2 with TRBJ1-5; perhaps TRBD1 as D (6 bases). This CDR3 is CASNVQGSQPQHF. DNA for the CDR3: TGTGCCAGCAACGTACAGGGAAGTCAGCCCCAGCATTTT.